This T cell receptor beta chain was sequenced for a study of T cell repertoires in cytomegalovirus infection. Study background: Indications came from public TCR beta signatures; they pointed to CMV infection and to a matching HLA type. Points from the study as a whole: The response measured ex vivo was dominated by TCR beta clonotypes (HLA-C-restricted and CMV-specific).

TCRdb recomputed calls from the reads with MiXCR, one row per CDR3 protein. The sample includes some 350,000 distinct CDR3 sequences, nearly 35% of them seen just once. Regarding this clonotype: The antigen remains undetermined.

The CDR3 is 18 amino acids. Per germline, CDR1 SGHNT and CDR2 YENEEA. V gave up 1 base and J gave up 6 bases; unmatched junction bases: 10. The sample here was cultured PBMCs, taken from culture after CMV antigen stimulation. This receptor was taken from a human donor in good health (CMV status not recorded). Some clones in this sample may be carry-over from other donors' samples. The genes are TRBV11-3 and TRBJ2-1, with TRBD2 matching 12 bases. CDR3 residues: CASSLGSPSGRAANEQFF. The DNA of the CDR3 is TGTGCCAGCAGCTTAGGATCCCCTAGCGGGAGGGCCGCCAATGAGCAGTTCTTC.